Presented here are 9 T cell receptor beta chains from one specimen sequenced in a study of blood T cell repertoires in COVID-19. Some clones are missing from TCRdb's copy, which holds only in-frame ones; the method was immunoSEQ multiplex PCR. Among about 350,000 clones listed, over 85% were seen once. The sequencing sample was made of peripheral blood. These receptors were obtained from a woman aged 60-75 years with COVID-19, enrolled during active disease.

The chain joins TRBV2 to TRBJ1-2, with 10 bases that match TRBD1. Germline V gives CDR1 SNHLY, CDR2 FYNNEI. The trim removed 6 bases at V and 4 bases at J, leaving 8 bases unmatched. The CDR3 sequence is 15 residues long. The CDR3 loop reads CASRGIRTGGYGYTF. The CDR3 bases are TGTGCCAGCAGGGGAATTCGGACAGGGGGCTATGGCTACACCTTC.

The gene calls are TRBV5-1 and TRBJ1-6, with TRBD1 matching over 8 bases. The V gene end was trimmed by 4 bases and the J gene end by 7 bases; junction bases not matched to a gene: 1. The CDR3 consists of 13 residues. Per germline, CDR1 SGHRS and CDR2 YFSETQ. CDR3 DNA sequence: TGCGCCAGCAGCCGGACAGGGAATTCACCCCTCCACTTT. This gives the protein CASSRTGNSPLHF.

The chain carries TRBV7-9 and TRBJ1-5, with 7 bases that match TRBD1. CDR3 length: 14 amino acids. From germline, CDR1 is SEHNR and CDR2 FQNEAQ (reference sequence). V shed 2 bases, J shed 6 bases, and the junction held 4 bases outside the gene matches. The CDR3 sequence is CASSLKGAAQPQHF. The CDR3 nucleotides are TGTGCCAGCAGCTTAAAGGGGGCCGCTCAGCCCCAGCATTTT.

This CDR3 is CASKSGGAYNEQFF. The CDR3 region has the DNA TGTGCCAGCAAGAGCGGGGGTGCCTACAATGAGCAGTTCTTC. The chain combines TRBV19 with TRBJ2-1, with 8 bases identical to TRBD2. The germline CDR1 and CDR2 sequences are LNHDA and SQIVND (reference sequence). V lost 9 bases, J lost 2 bases, and 6 bases stayed unmatched. The CDR3 extends over 14 amino acids.

V gene TRBV5-1 combines with J gene TRBJ2-3; TRBD1 is a possible D gene (6 bases). Germline loops: CDR1 SGHRS, CDR2 YFSETQ. The CDR3 loop spans 16 amino acids. V lost 1 base, J lost 4 bases, and 16 bases lay in between. The CDR3 DNA reads TGCGCCAGCAGCTTGACTTTACAGGGCGGATCAGATACGCAGTATTTT. Translated, it gives CASSLTLQGGSDTQYF.

V gene TRBV19 combines with J gene TRBJ2-5, with D possibly TRBD2 on 5 matching bases. Trimming took 2 bases from V and 2 from J, leaving 12 bases between them. The CDR3 covers 15 residues. Germline V lookup: CDR1 LNHDA, CDR2 SQIVND (reference sequence). The CDR3 nucleotides are TGTGCCAGTAGTATAAAGAGGGAGAAGCAAGAGACCCAGTACTTC. This encodes CASSIKREKQETQYF.

J is TRBJ1-4 and V is TRBV5-1, with no clear D. Germline lookup yields CDR1 SGHRS and CDR2 YFSETQ. This CDR3 is 13 amino acids long. Trimming shortened V by 3 bases and J by 5 bases, and 8 bases separated the two germline ends. This CDR3 is CASSSSRNEKLFF. In DNA form, the CDR3 reads TGCGCCAGCAGCTCCTCTAGGAATGAAAAACTGTTTTTT.

This chain links TRBV6-6 with TRBJ2-7, with D perhaps TRBD1 (6 bases). The CDR3 spans 14 residues. CDR1 MNHNY and CDR2 SVGAGI come from the germline V gene (reference sequence). V lost 2 bases, J lost 7 bases, and 15 bases lay in between. The CDR3 here is CASSYRTGNWEQYF. In DNA, the CDR3 is TGTGCCAGCAGTTACCGCACAGGGAATTGGGAGCAGTACTTC.

The chain is built from TRBV7-9 and TRBJ1-4; 7 bases fit TRBD1. CDR3 length: 14 residues. Unmatched junction bases numbered 5, after V lost 3 bases and J lost 7 bases. Germline V gene sequence: CDR1 SEHNR, CDR2 FQNEAQ (reference sequence). Here the CDR3 reads CASSFAGGSEKLFF. In DNA form, the CDR3 reads TGTGCCAGCAGCTTTGCAGGGGGTAGTGAAAAACTGTTTTTT.